This paragraph covers one TCR beta chain sequence. Each CDR3 protein gets one entry in TCRdb, which reprocessed the 5' RACE reads and gives no DNA. The sample table includes just under 150,000 distinct CDR3 sequences. This entry belongs to a study of T cells expressing NK-cell markers. Germline-derived CDR1 and CDR2 are DFQATT and SNEGSKA (reference sequence). This CDR3 spans 15 amino acids. This chain links TRBV20-1 with TRBJ2-3; TCRdb calls TRBD1, which cannot be checked without DNA. The specimen was blood T cells: a sorted CD56 or NKG2C T cell subset, CD4+ or CD8+ T cells, or bulk PBMC T cells (not recorded which). The clonotype was recovered from a man between 18 and 29 years old in good health. This CDR3 is CSAISGTGVTDTQYF.